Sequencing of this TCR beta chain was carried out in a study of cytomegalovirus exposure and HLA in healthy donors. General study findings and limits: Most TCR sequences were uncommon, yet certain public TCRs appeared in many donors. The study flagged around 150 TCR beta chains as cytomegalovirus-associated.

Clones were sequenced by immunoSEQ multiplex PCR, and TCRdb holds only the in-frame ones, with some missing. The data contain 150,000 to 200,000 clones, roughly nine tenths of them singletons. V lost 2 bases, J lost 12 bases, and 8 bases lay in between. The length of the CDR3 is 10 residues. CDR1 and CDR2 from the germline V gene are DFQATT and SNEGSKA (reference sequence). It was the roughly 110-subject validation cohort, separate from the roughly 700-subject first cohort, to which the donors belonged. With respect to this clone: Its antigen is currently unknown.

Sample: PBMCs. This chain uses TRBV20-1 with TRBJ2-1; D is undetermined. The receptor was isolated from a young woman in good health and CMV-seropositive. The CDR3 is CSARPPGQFF. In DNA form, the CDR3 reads TGCAGTGCTAGACCCCCGGGGCAGTTCTTC.